The present T cell receptor beta chain was sequenced within a study of vaccination effects on CD4 cells after COVID-19. At the level of the study: Each participant received a vaccine that was either BNT162b2 or mRNA-1273, given as two doses.

TCRdb's table, derived via immunoSEQ multiplex PCR, lists solely in-frame clones and lacks some. The data contain under 25,000 clones, around 72% of them singletons. Ahead of sequencing, the ViraFEST assay grew antigen-specific CD4+ T cells using viral peptide pools. The culture ran for approximately 10 days, and then CD4+ T cells were isolated. None of these healthy vaccinees had been infected with SARS-CoV-2 before vaccination. PBMC were cultured at roughly 2 million per well with about 10 IU/ml IL-2 and around 9.4 ug/ml peptides. General study points: Clones that were induced by infection or by vaccine showed marked contraction late after vaccination. The study had few convalescent patients and no early post-infection timepoints.

On this clone: Its antigen is still unknown.

V shed 0 bases, J shed 7 bases, and the junction held 10 bases outside the gene matches. Germline V gives CDR1 SGHDN, CDR2 FVKESK. The CDR3 is 18 residues long. The sample here was CD4+ T cells from PBMCs cultured with SARS-CoV-2 spike peptides, taken before COVID-19 vaccination. This chain uses TRBV14 with TRBJ2-3; 13 bases line up with TRBD2. This receptor was identified in a human donor who received a COVID-19 vaccine. The CDR3 region is CASSQETSGGAVKNTQYF. DNA of the CDR3: TGTGCCAGCAGCCAAGAAACTAGCGGGGGGGCGGTAAAGAATACGCAGTATTTT.